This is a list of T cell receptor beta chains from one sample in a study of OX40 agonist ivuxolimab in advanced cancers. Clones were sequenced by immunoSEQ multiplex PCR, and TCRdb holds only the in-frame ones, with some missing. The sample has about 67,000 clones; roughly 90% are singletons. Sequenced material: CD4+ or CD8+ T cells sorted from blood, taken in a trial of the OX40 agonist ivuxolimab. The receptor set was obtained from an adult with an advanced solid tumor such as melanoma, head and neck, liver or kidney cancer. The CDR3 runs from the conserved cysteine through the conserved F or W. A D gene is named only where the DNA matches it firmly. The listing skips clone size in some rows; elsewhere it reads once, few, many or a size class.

TGTGCCAGCAGCTCCCAGCCCTTTGATACGCAGTATTTT CASSSQPFDTQYF NA NA TRBJ2-3 TRBV11-2
TGTGCCAGCAGCCCCAAGGGGAGGGCAGGAGGCTACGAGCAGTACTTC CASSPKGRAGGYEQYF NA TRBD2 TRBJ2-7 TRBV5-4
TGTGCCAGCAGCTTGGTGCAGGGCTTCTCTGGAAACACCATATATTTT CASSLVQGFSGNTIYF NA NA TRBJ1-3 TRBV5-4
TGTGCCAGCAGTTTACTCAGTCAGCCCCAGCATTTT CASSLLSQPQHF NA NA TRBJ1-5 TRBV28
TGCGCCAGTTCGGAGAGGCGCCGTGAGCAGTTCTTC CASSERRREQFF NA NA TRBJ2-1 TRBV5-1
TGTGCCAGCAGTTTGTTCCTTATATCAGATACGCAGTATTTT CASSLFLISDTQYF NA NA TRBJ2-3 TRBV27
TGTGCCAGCAGCTTAGGGGGCTATGAAGCTTTCTTT CASSLGGYEAFF NA NA TRBJ1-1 TRBV7-2
TGTGCCAGCAGTGTCGGGGGGATAGGGGCAGATACGCAGTATTTT CASSVGGIGADTQYF NA TRBD2 TRBJ2-3 TRBV2
TGTGCCATCAGTGAGTCGGGGAGATCATATGGCTACACCTTC CAISESGRSYGYTF NA NA TRBJ1-2 TRBV10-3
TGTGCCAGCAGCGTTCGGACAGGGGAAGGCTACACCTTC CASSVRTGEGYTF NA TRBD1 TRBJ1-2 TRBV9
TGTGCCAGCAGTCCCGGGACAGGGATATACGAGCAGTACTTC CASSPGTGIYEQYF NA TRBD1 TRBJ2-7 TRBV6-1
TGTGCCAGCAGCTTAGTTTTCGGGCAGGGGGTCTTTGGTGATGGCTACACCTTC CASSLVFGQGVFGDGYTF large TRBD1 TRBJ1-2 TRBV11-2
TGTGCCAGCAGCGAGGACAGGGGGTCTAGGCAGTACTTC CASSEDRGSRQYF NA TRBD1 TRBJ2-7 TRBV9
TGCGCCAGCAAGACCGGGACAGGGGTTACTGAAGCTTTCTTT CASKTGTGVTEAFF NA TRBD1 TRBJ1-1 TRBV5-1